This T cell receptor beta chain was sequenced in a study of vaccination and CD4 T cells after COVID-19 (dated by TCRdb to 2022 to 2024). Notes on the research overall: Every convalescent patient had a positive nasal swab PCR test for SARS-CoV-2, with mild disease in roughly ten patients and severe disease in one. Post-COVID blood samples were collected from convalescent patients a median of around 96 days after diagnosis, with a range of roughly 30 to 161 days. The spike-specific CD4+ TCR repertoire was compared before and after mRNA vaccination in about nine COVID-19 convalescent patients and 4 infection-naive healthy vaccine recipients. Control cultures used a CEFX viral epitope pool as positive control, an HIV-1 Nef peptide pool as negative control, or no peptide. For stimulating the cultures, overlapping spike peptide pools were used, derived from SARS-CoV-2 as well as from the common cold coronaviruses HCoV-NL63, HCoV-OC43 and HCoV-229E. Post-vaccine blood samples were taken a median of about 77 days after the second vaccine dose, with a range of about 14 to 241 days. Two doses of either the Pfizer-BioNTech BNT162b2 vaccine (n=8) or the Moderna mRNA-1273 vaccine (n=2) were administered to participants. In the convalescent cohort there were six males and four females, among whom were two Hispanic individuals, seven Caucasians, two Asians and one multiracial person.

Results and caveats for the whole study, not just this receptor: The median number of SARS-CoV-2-reactive clonotypes rose from around 20 after infection to about 40 after vaccination, but the change was not significant. The number of convalescent patients in the study was relatively small, and the study did not examine early timepoints following natural infection. Among the post-vaccine SARS-CoV-2-reactive clones in convalescent patients, a median approximately 86% showed up only after vaccination, which suggests vaccine-specific priming. Of the vaccine-specific clones found in convalescent patients, nearly all (304 of 307) were mono-reactive for SARS-CoV-2 spike instead of being cross-reactive with common cold coronaviruses.

This sample's treatment or condition label indicates: roughly nine-day PBMC culture with coronavirus spike peptide pools or control peptides (ViraFEST assay). The study used the ViraFEST assay, which expanded antigen-specific T cells with peptide pools and then identified expanded clonotypes by TCR sequencing. The positive SARS-CoV-2 PCR tests of the convalescent patients were dated from March to December 2020, before the Alpha, Beta and Delta variants emerged in the United States. About 2 million PBMCs per well were cultured in IMDM with approximately 5% human AB serum and 8 to 10 IU/ml IL-2, plus 10 ug/ml peptide pools. On days 3 and 7, half of the culture medium was replaced with fresh IL-2-containing medium. Once the cells had been in culture for over nine days, the EasySep CD4+ T cell isolation kit was used to isolate CD4+ T cells by negative selection. Ficoll-Paque Plus gradient centrifugation was used to isolate PBMCs from whole blood, and the isolated PBMCs were then either used fresh or cryopreserved at -140C. Triplicate wells were generally used for each culture condition.

In its sample, this clonotype was seen a few times. It lacks a known antigen. Base qualities are not provided; no much larger clone lies one nucleotide away. The CDR3 runs 15 residues from the cysteine to the phenylalanine. The only DNA kept is the CDR3, 45 bases in frame from the first base. CDR1 and CDR2 were assigned from the germline V gene as SGHAT and FQNNGV. Trimming removed 5 bases from V and 0 bases from J, leaving 13 bases between the germline ends. The method was PCR. DNA from cultured CD4+ T cells was subjected to TCR sequencing with the Oncomine TCR Beta short-read assay at the Johns Hopkins FTIC core. The QIAamp micro DNA kit was used to extract genomic DNA from the cultured CD4+ T cells. Oncomine TCR Beta libraries made from cultured CD4+ T cells were pooled using unique dual indexes and sequenced on an Illumina iSeq 100. Per the source publication's procedure: Non-productive sequences were filtered out, and CDR3s that did not start with C, did not end with F or W, or were shorter than 7 amino acids were discarded. Antigen-specific clonotypes were identified with the MANAFEST web application by comparing peptide-stimulated wells with reference and other culture wells. To be called positive, a clone needed an FDR below 0.05, an odds ratio above 5, and a productive frequency above 0.1% in at least two of three replicate wells. Clonotypes that were significantly expanded in both SARS-CoV-2 spike wells and at least one common cold coronavirus spike condition were defined as cross-reactive. Similarity between CDR3 sequences was evaluated in R version 3.6.1 using Levenshtein distances (stringdist) and unrooted phylogenetic trees (ape). TCRdb handled the public reads itself, with Q25 trimming in fastp and clone calling in MiXCR, and kept productive beta chains. Records with the same CDR3 protein are collapsed into one entry carrying the most frequent genes and DNA. The V and J calls and clone size are TCRdb's, not the authors'. In this sample the table shows several thousand distinct CDR3 sequences, around 56% of which occur a single time. 22% of the sample lies in the top ten.

This TCR was recovered from a human donor who had recovered from COVID-19. Sequences were obtained from CD4+ T cells from blood, cultured in vitro. The V gene is TRBV11-2 and the J gene is TRBJ1-1; D gene: possibly TRBD1, on 5 matching bases. The sequenced DNA: TGTGCCAGCAGCCCAAGGGGCAGGGTGAACACTGAAGCTTTCTTT. Translated, it gives CASSPRGRVNTEAFF.